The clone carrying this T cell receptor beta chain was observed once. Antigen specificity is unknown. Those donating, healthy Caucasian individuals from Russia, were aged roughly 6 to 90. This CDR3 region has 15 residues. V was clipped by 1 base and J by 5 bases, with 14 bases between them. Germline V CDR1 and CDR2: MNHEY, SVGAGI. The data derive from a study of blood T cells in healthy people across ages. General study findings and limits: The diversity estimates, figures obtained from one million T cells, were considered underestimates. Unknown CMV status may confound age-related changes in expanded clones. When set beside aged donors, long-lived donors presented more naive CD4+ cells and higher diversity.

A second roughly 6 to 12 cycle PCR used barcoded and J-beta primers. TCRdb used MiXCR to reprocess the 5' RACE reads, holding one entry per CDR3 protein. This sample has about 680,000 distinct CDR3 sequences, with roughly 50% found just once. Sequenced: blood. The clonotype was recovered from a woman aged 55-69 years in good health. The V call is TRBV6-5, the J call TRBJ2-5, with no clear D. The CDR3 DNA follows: TGTGCCAGCAGTTACTTCCAAAACCCCGGGGAGACCCAGTACTTC. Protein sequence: CASSYFQNPGETQYF.